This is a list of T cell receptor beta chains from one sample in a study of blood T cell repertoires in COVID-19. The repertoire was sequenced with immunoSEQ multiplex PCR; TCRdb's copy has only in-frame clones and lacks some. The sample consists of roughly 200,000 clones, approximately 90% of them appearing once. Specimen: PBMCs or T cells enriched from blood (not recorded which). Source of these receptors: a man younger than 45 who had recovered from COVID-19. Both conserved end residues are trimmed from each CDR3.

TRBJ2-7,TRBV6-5,ASYSTGTSGNEQY
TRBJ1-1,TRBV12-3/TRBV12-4,ASSPPGGTEAF
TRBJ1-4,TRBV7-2,ASSLDGATNEKLF
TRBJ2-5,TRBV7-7,ASSAGTSGETQY
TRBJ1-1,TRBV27,ASSHPPMREENTEAF
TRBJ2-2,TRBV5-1,ASSPDRATGELF
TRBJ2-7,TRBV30,AWSPPGYEQY
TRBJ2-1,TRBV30,ACPSGKAGIGSYNEQF
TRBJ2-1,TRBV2,ASSVIRGGYNEQF
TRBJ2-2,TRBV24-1,ATSDPARAGGTGELF
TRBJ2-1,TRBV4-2,ASSPGDGDTGDEQF
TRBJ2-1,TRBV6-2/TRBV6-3,ASSYSWGGPSYNEQF
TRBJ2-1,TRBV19,ASSLTGMGYNEQF
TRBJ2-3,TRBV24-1,ATSDSGDLSTDTQY
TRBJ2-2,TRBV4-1,ASSQASYPVNTGELF
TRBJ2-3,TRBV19,ASSSQDSTDTQY
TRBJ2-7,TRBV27,ASSLSVNSGRIFQY
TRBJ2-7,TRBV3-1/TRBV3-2,ASSLGTSYEQY
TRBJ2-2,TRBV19,ASSGTRSGELF
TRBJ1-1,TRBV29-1,SGTNTEAF
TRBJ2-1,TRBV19,ASSSSSGRFRQF
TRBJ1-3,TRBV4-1,ASSQVQGAITDTIY
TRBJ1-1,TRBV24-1,ATTLTGSTEAF
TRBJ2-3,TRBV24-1,ATGGGTDTQY
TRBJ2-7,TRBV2,ASSDRAEQY
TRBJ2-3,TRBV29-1,SVPRQGRDTQY
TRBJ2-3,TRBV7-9,ASSLSRDRADTQY
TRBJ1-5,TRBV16,ASSHGREINQPQH
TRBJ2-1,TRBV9,ASSPGQGWDEQF
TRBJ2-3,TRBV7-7,ASSPGAASTDTQY
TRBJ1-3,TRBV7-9,ASSLVQGNTIY
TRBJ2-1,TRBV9,ASSADRGEGYNEQF
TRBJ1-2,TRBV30,AWKAAGGGWYGYT
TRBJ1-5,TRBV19,ASRSWDRETPQH
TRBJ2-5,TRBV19,ASSTLEQSSGKTQY
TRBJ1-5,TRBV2,ASSEALEGLKPQH
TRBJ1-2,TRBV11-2,ASSLDVRSNYGYT
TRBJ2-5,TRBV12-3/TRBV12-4,ASSLGGDVTQY
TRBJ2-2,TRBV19,ASSKGLVANTGELF
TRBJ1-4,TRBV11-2,ASSFEGGLKEKLF
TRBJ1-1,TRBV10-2,ASRGAGGRNTEAF
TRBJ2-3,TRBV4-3,ASSERAGTSGGAVTDTQY
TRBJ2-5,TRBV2,ASRSSGTQETQY
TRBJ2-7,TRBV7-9,ASSFLAGISYEQY
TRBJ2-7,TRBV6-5,ASSRQGYEQY
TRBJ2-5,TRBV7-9,ASSLKQGTQETQY
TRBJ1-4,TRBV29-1,SVESTPGTGSEKLF
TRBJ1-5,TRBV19,ASTAGGFNQPQH
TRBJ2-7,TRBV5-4,ASSFPSGRPSYEQY
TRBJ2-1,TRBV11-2,ASSQWREFGFGYNEQF
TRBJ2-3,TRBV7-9,ASSSQGALDTQY
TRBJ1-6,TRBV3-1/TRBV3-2,ASSQGSRPLH
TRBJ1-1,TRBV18,ASSFGQGALTEAF
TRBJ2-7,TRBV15,ATSTIGGFLYEQY
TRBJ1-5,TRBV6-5,ASSRVKGILVPQH
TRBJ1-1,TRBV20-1,SASTGRNTEAF
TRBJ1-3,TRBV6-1,ASSVFGTTSGNTIY
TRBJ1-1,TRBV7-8,ASSAVGDMNTEAF
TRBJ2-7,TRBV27,ASSPNDREQY